This T cell receptor beta chain was sequenced for a study of blood T cell repertoires in COVID-19. Data came from immunoSEQ multiplex PCR; TCRdb stores just in-frame clones and leaves some out. Altogether about 140,000 clones are present, roughly 84% being singletons, with the ten largest covering 3.5% to 4.5%. With V trimmed by 4 bases and J by 2 bases, 7 bases remained unmatched. Germline V gives CDR1 SGHNT, CDR2 YYREEE (reference sequence). This CDR3 contains 16 residues. Sequenced input: peripheral blood. The origin of this receptor is a woman aged 60-75 years with acute or convalescent COVID-19. The rearrangement joins TRBV5-4 to TRBJ2-7; 12 bases map to TRBD2. In nucleotides, the CDR3 is TGTGCCAGCAGCCCGGGTCGGACTAGCGGGGCCTACGAGCAGTACTTC. Its protein product is CASSPGRTSGAYEQYF.